This is a list of T cell receptor beta chains from one sample in a study of T-cell reconstitution after alpha-beta-depleted transplantation in children. TCRdb redid the calling of the PCR reads with MiXCR, one entry per CDR3 protein. In the table there are around 270,000 distinct CDR3 sequences, around 7.3% of which are singletons. The sequenced sample was peripheral blood, obtained 360 days after TCRalphabeta/CD19-depleted stem cell transplant. The receptor set was obtained from a female patient aged 2-10 years who had a stem cell transplant for Fanconi anemia, so the T cells may come from the graft donor. Each CDR3 is given with its conserved first and last residue. D genes are given only for firm matches. Rows may omit the clone size; those that give it use once, few, many or a size class.

>TRBV10-2|TRBJ2-2|TRBD2|many
CASSESRLAGGQSTGELFF
TGCGCCAGCAGTGAGTCGCGGCTAGCGGGGGGGCAAAGCACCGGGGAGCTGTTTTTT
>TRBV6-2/TRBV6-3|TRBJ2-7|TRBD2|many
CASSLLLAYEQYF
TGTGCCAGCAGTTTACTACTAGCGTACGAGCAGTACTTC
>TRBV5-1|TRBJ2-1|.|few
CASSLPGIYNEQFF
TGCGCCAGCAGCTTGCCCGGGATCTACAATGAGCAGTTCTTC
>TRBV28|TRBJ1-6|.|.
CASRWGRNSPLHF
TGTGCCAGCAGGTGGGGGAGAAATTCACCCCTCCACTTT
>TRBV11-1|TRBJ2-7|.|many
CASSLGQIYEQYF
TGTGCCAGCAGCTTAGGACAGATCTACGAGCAGTACTTC
>TRBV20-1|TRBJ2-7|.|few
CSARAGALGSYEQYF
TGCAGTGCTAGAGCAGGGGCGCTAGGCTCCTACGAGCAGTACTTC
>TRBV6-1|TRBJ2-2|.|many
CASLGRAETGELFF
TGTGCCAGTCTCGGACGGGCAGAAACCGGGGAGCTGTTTTTT
>TRBV7-9|TRBJ1-2|.|.
CASSLDTSYGYTF
TGTGCCAGCAGCTTAGACACGAGCTATGGCTACACCTTC
>TRBV11-2|TRBJ2-7|TRBD1|.
CASSFEQGSEQYF
TGTGCCAGCAGCTTCGAACAGGGGTCCGAGCAGTACTTC
>TRBV28|TRBJ2-7|TRBD1|many
CASSLPGQGSYEQYF
TGTGCCAGCAGTTTACCCGGACAGGGCTCCTACGAGCAGTACTTC
>TRBV29-1|TRBJ2-1|TRBD2|many
CSVGATGLANEQFF
TGCAGCGTTGGAGCAACGGGACTAGCCAATGAGCAGTTCTTC
>TRBV25-1|TRBJ1-4|.|.
CASSDSTGREKLFF
TGTGCCAGCAGTGATTCAACAGGAAGGGAAAAACTGTTTTTT
>TRBV20-1|TRBJ1-1|.|many
CSARDFGYTEAFF
TGCAGTGCTAGAGATTTTGGATACACTGAAGCTTTCTTT
>TRBV4-2|TRBJ1-2|TRBD1|few
CASSQLGTGSGYTF
TGTGCCAGCAGCCAACTGGGGACAGGGAGCGGCTACACCTTC
>TRBV6-2/TRBV6-3|TRBJ2-1|.|many
CASREQGIPYNEQFF
TGTGCCAGCAGGGAACAGGGAATCCCCTACAATGAGCAGTTCTTC
>TRBV18|TRBJ2-5|.|.
CASLPRGQETQYF
TGTGCCAGCTTGCCCAGGGGCCAAGAGACCCAGTACTTC
>TRBV30|TRBJ1-1|TRBD1|.
CAWSGQGSEAFF
TGTGCCTGGAGTGGACAGGGAAGTGAAGCTTTCTTT
>TRBV28|TRBJ1-2|TRBD1|many
CASSPLGQGNGYTF
TGTGCCAGCAGTCCCCTGGGACAGGGGAATGGCTACACCTTC
>TRBV15|TRBJ1-5|.|many
CATSRDRGFHQPQHF
TGTGCCACCAGCAGGGATAGGGGCTTCCATCAGCCCCAGCATTTT
>TRBV12-3/TRBV12-4|TRBJ2-5|TRBD1|.
CASSAPTGRETQYF
TGTGCCAGCAGTGCCCCGACAGGGAGAGAGACCCAGTACTTC
>TRBV27|TRBJ2-3|TRBD2|.
CASSFFLAGTDTQYF
TGTGCCAGCAGTTTTTTCCTAGCGGGCACAGATACGCAGTATTTT
>TRBV4-2|TRBJ2-2|TRBD2|many
CASSQDGRLAGTTGELFF
TGTGCCAGCAGCCAAGATGGCAGACTAGCGGGGACCACCGGGGAGCTGTTTTTT
>TRBV29-1|TRBJ1-2|TRBD1|many
CSVGIDRDYGYTF
TGCAGCGTTGGGATTGACAGGGACTATGGCTACACCTTC
>TRBV7-2|TRBJ2-2|.|many
CASSLVPVQLSGELFF
TGTGCCAGCAGCTTAGTACCCGTCCAACTTTCCGGGGAGCTGTTTTTT
>TRBV2|TRBJ2-2|.|.
CASMGASGELFF
TGTGCCAGCATGGGGGCATCCGGGGAGCTGTTTTTT
>TRBV28|TRBJ1-2|.|.
CAMGPGPACGYTF
TGTGCCATGGGCCCCGGGCCCGCGTGTGGCTACACCTTC
>TRBV5-1|TRBJ2-2|.|many
CASSLETGVNTGELFF
TGCGCCAGCAGCTTGGAGACGGGGGTGAACACCGGGGAGCTGTTTTTT
>TRBV10-3|TRBJ2-7|.|many
CAIGSSSYEQYF
TGTGCCATCGGGAGCAGCTCCTACGAGCAGTACTTC
>TRBV5-1|TRBJ1-2|.|.
CASTTLPEGNGYTF
TGCGCCAGCACCACCTTGCCCGAGGGGAATGGCTACACCTTC
>TRBV7-9|TRBJ1-6|.|.
CASTRTADNSPLHF
TGTGCCAGCACTAGGACGGCCGATAATTCACCCCTCCACTTT
>TRBV12-3/TRBV12-4|TRBJ2-5|.|.
CASSPSAIHPGTQYF
TGTGCCAGCAGCCCGAGTGCCATCCATCCAGGGACCCAGTACTTC
>TRBV12-3/TRBV12-4|TRBJ1-2|.|many
CASSPGLRFHYGYTF
TGTGCCAGCAGTCCGGGACTCCGGTTCCACTATGGCTACACCTTC
>TRBV29-1|TRBJ2-1|.|many
CSARRASGYNEQFF
TGCAGCGCCCGGAGGGCTTCGGGCTACAATGAGCAGTTCTTC
>TRBV20-1|TRBJ2-2|.|.
CSARDRRGGRITGELFF
TGCAGTGCTAGAGATCGTAGGGGGGGACGAATCACCGGGGAGCTGTTTTTT
>TRBV29-1|TRBJ2-1|.|many
CSVSLALTYNEQFF
TGCAGCGTTTCCCTAGCGCTCACCTACAATGAGCAGTTCTTC
>TRBV5-1|TRBJ2-3|TRBD2|.
CASSPRTSGGELTDTQYF
TGCGCCAGCAGCCCGCGGACTAGCGGGGGAGAACTCACAGATACGCAGTATTTT
>TRBV18|TRBJ1-1|.|few
CASSPLGDMNTEAFF
TGTGCCAGCTCACCACTCGGGGACATGAACACTGAAGCTTTCTTT
>TRBV7-2|TRBJ2-7|.|.
CASSLSWGAYEQYF
TGTGCCAGCAGCTTATCGTGGGGGGCCTACGAGCAGTACTTC
>TRBV7-2|TRBJ1-4|.|many
CASSQVNEKLFF
TGTGCCAGCAGCCAAGTTAATGAAAAACTGTTTTTT
>TRBV6-1|TRBJ1-1|.|.
CASSLHGGWGQTEAFF
TGTGCCAGCAGTCTCCATGGGGGGTGGGGCCAAACTGAAGCTTTCTTT
>TRBV20-1|TRBJ2-1|.|.
CSVLHRVVYNEQFF
TGCAGTGTATTACACCGGGTAGTTTACAATGAGCAGTTCTTC
>TRBV2|TRBJ2-5|.|.
CASSGRLQETQYF
TGTGCCAGCAGTGGGAGGCTCCAAGAGACCCAGTACTTC
>TRBV9|TRBJ2-3|TRBD2|many
CASSVGPSGVGGTDTQYF
TGTGCCAGCAGCGTAGGTCCTAGCGGGGTCGGAGGGACAGATACGCAGTATTTT
>TRBV2|TRBJ2-2|.|many
CASSDEVTGELFF
TGTGCCAGCAGTGACGAGGTGACCGGGGAGCTGTTTTTT
>TRBV28|TRBJ2-1|.|many
CASSRLRLDGNEQFF
TGTGCCAGCAGTCGACTGAGGCTAGACGGCAATGAGCAGTTCTTC
>TRBV29-1|TRBJ2-2|.|many
CSVWIVSGELFF
TGCAGCGTATGGATCGTTTCCGGGGAGCTGTTTTTT
>TRBV2|TRBJ2-2|.|many
CARTRSGELFF
TGTGCCAGAACTAGATCCGGGGAGCTGTTTTTT
>TRBV12-3/TRBV12-4|TRBJ1-1|.|many
CASSLGGLGAFF
TGTGCCAGCAGCCTGGGCGGGTTGGGAGCTTTCTTT
>TRBV20-1|TRBJ2-7|TRBD1|many
CSATGTDAYEQYF
TGCAGTGCAACCGGGACAGATGCCTACGAGCAGTACTTC
>TRBV9|TRBJ2-1|.|many
CASSVGQQSSYNEQFF
TGTGCCAGCAGCGTAGGACAGCAAAGCTCCTACAATGAGCAGTTCTTC
>TRBV7-8|TRBJ2-7|TRBD2|few
CASSFKAGVSLDSYEQYF
TGTGCCAGCAGCTTTAAGGCGGGGGTTAGCTTAGACTCCTACGAGCAGTACTTC
>TRBV20-1|TRBJ1-5|.|many
CSVGFPNQPQHF
TGCAGTGTAGGCTTCCCTAATCAGCCCCAGCATTTT
>TRBV6-5|TRBJ1-4|TRBD1|many
CASSYSKGQGEKLFF
TGTGCCAGCAGTTACTCGAAGGGACAGGGTGAAAAACTGTTTTTT
>TRBV7-9|TRBJ2-3|TRBD2|many
CASSLVVGGTTDTQYF
TGTGCCAGCAGCTTAGTGGTCGGGGGGACCACAGATACGCAGTATTTT
>TRBV20-1|TRBJ1-2|.|.
CSASPTVTNYGYTF
TGCAGTGCTAGCCCGACAGTGACTAACTATGGCTACACCTTC